This TCR beta chain was captured in a study of CD8 T cells in Susac syndrome. Overall study context: Of the sequenced Susac syndrome patients, about 6 had active disease and eight or nine were in remission.

The germline V gene has CDR1 SGDLS and CDR2 YYNGEE. The CDR3 has 11 residues. The V end was cut by 7 bases, the J end by 7 bases, with 9 bases between. Negative isolation yielded the CD8+ and CD4+ T cells, while FACS enriched the TEMRA cells. With random hexamers, about 0.5 to 1 ug RNA was reverse transcribed. A single record per CDR3 protein comes from TCRdb applying MiXCR to the immunoSEQ multiplex PCR reads. Among approximately 260,000 distinct CDR3 sequences listed, 90% to 96% were seen once. This chain joins TRBV9 and TRBJ1-3, with D possibly TRBD1 on 5 matching bases. The sequenced sample consisted of CD4+ T cells from PBMCs. The TCR was taken from a human donor with Susac syndrome. The chain's CDR3 is CASGDLNTIYF. DNA for the CDR3: TGTGCCAGCGGGGACCTGAACACCATATATTTT.